These 13 T cell receptor beta chains share one sample of origin, sequenced in a study of control samples from healthy donors and cancer patients (dated by TCRdb to the early 2020s). The protocol used for the library was the immunoSEQ multiplex PCR assay. TCRdb holds this immuneACCESS table with in-frame rearrangements only. Some clones are missing; in checked studies, unresolved V genes explain under half, and the rest has no known cause. The sample table records more than 100,000 clones; about 90% of these occur just once. Just over 7.5% of the sample goes to the ten largest clones. Sequences were obtained from PBMCs. Source of these receptors: a man in his fifties with head and neck cancer.

This clone occurred a few times. V gene TRBV5-1 combines with J gene TRBJ2-3, with D possibly called TRBD1 or TRBD2 (5 bases each). Deletions cut 0 bases from V and 6 bases from J, with 14 bases between. This CDR3 spans 15 amino acids. Germline lookup yields CDR1 SGHRS and CDR2 YFSETQ. CDR3 sequence (DNA): TGCGCCAGCAGCTTGGTGTCTGGGGGTAGGGATACGCAGTATTTT. Protein: CASSLVSGGRDTQYF.

This clone came up once. The chain links TRBV10-1 to TRBJ2-1, with D uncertain. The germline V gene has CDR1 WNHNN and CDR2 SYGVQD (reference sequence). This CDR3 is built from 14 residues. V lost 2 bases and J 7 bases, leaving 12 bases between the germline ends. CDR3 DNA: TGCGCCAGCAGTGAGAGTGGGCGTCCGAATGAGCAGTTCTTC. This gives the protein CASSESGRPNEQFF.

This chain uses TRBV27 with TRBJ2-1, with D perhaps matching TRBD2 (6 bases). The V gene's germline CDR1 is MNHEY and CDR2 SMNVEV (reference sequence). Trimming took 2 bases from V and 2 from J, leaving 10 bases between them. This CDR3 contains 15 residues. The CDR3 sequence is CASSLAGPTYNEQFF. The CDR3 nucleotides are TGTGCCAGCAGTTTAGCGGGACCTACCTACAATGAGCAGTTCTTC.

The chain is built from TRBV3-1 (or the pseudogene TRBV3-2) and TRBJ1-6; TRBD1 matches at 9 bases. Germline V gives CDR1 LGHDT, CDR2 YNNKEL (reference sequence). The V and J ends lost 0 bases and 4 bases, in that order; junction bases with no gene match: 1. The CDR3 runs to 16 residues. The CDR3 DNA reads as TGTGCCAGCAGCCAAGATGGGACAGGGTATAATTCACCCCTCCACTTT. This codes for CASSQDGTGYNSPLHF.

With regard to this clone: The same CDR3 also results from other DNA sequences found in this sample. J is TRBJ2-5 and V is TRBV5-4, with a possible D match to TRBD2 (6 bases). The CDR3 extends over 14 amino acids. V was clipped by 1 base and J by 5 bases, with 12 bases between them. Looked up from germline, CDR1 is SGHNT and CDR2 is YYREEE (reference sequence). The CDR3 coding sequence is TGTGCCAGCAGCTTGTCGGGGGAACAGGAGACCCAGTACTTC. Protein: CASSLSGEQETQYF.

The genes are TRBV5-8 and TRBJ1-4, with a weak D call TRBD1 (5 bases). V gave up 1 base and J gave up 0 bases, with 10 bases separating them. The germline gives CDR1 SGHTS, CDR2 YDEGEE. This CDR3 is built from 16 residues. CDR3: CASSLRGQSTNEKLFF. In DNA, the CDR3 is TGTGCCAGCAGCTTGCGGGGCCAATCAACTAATGAAAAACTGTTTTTT.

This clone was seen just once. The gene calls are TRBV5-1 and TRBJ2-7; 8 bases match TRBD1. The length of the CDR3 is 15 residues. Trimming removed 0 bases from V and 0 bases from J; junction bases left unmatched: 2. The germline CDR1 and CDR2 sequences are SGHRS and YFSETQ. CDR3 DNA sequence: TGCGCCAGCAGCTTGGGACAGGGGAACTCCTACGAGCAGTACTTC. Encoded protein: CASSLGQGNSYEQYF.

The rearrangement links TRBV3-1 (or the pseudogene TRBV3-2) to TRBJ1-2; a weak D match, TRBD1 (5 bases). The CDR3 spans 16 residues. Germline V CDR1 and CDR2: LGHDT, YNNKEL (reference sequence). V was cut by 3 bases and J by 2 bases, with 16 bases left in between. The CDR3, as DNA: TGTGCCAGCAGCCAGGGGGGGTTAAGAGTCAACTATGGCTACACCTTC. Amino acid sequence: CASSQGGLRVNYGYTF.

V is TRBV10-3 and J is TRBJ2-1; D may be TRBD2 (5 bases). The CDR3 length is 15 residues. Trimming removed 3 bases from V and 3 bases from J, with 12 bases in between. Germline loops: CDR1 ENHRY, CDR2 SYGVKD. The CDR3 DNA is TGTGCCATCAGTGACCGGGGATTAGGCTACAATGAGCAGTTCTTC. This sequence encodes CAISDRGLGYNEQFF.

The gene calls are TRBV7-9 and TRBJ1-2; TRBD1 is a possible D gene (5 bases). The CDR3 totals 15 residues. V lost 11 bases and J 7 bases, leaving 26 bases between the germline ends. The V gene's germline CDR1 is SEHNR and CDR2 FQNEAQ (reference sequence). CDR3 protein: CALERATGVMAGYTF. The CDR3 DNA reads TGTGCCCTTGAGAGGGCGACGGGGGTGATGGCTGGCTACACCTTC.

The chain combines TRBV5-1 with TRBJ1-2; D gene unclear. The V and J ends lost 1 base and 2 bases respectively, with 12 bases between them. There are 15 residues in the CDR3. Germline V gene data show CDR1 as SGHRS and CDR2 as YFSETQ. CDR3 sequence: CASSLKSSQNYGYTF. CDR3 DNA: TGCGCCAGCAGCTTGAAAAGCTCCCAAAACTATGGCTACACCTTC.

This sequence joins TRBV7-2 and TRBJ2-7; 8 bases line up with TRBD2. The CDR3 spans 15 residues. From germline, CDR1 is SGHTA and CDR2 FQGNSA. V gave up 2 bases and J gave up 4 bases; unmatched junction bases: 7. The CDR3 nucleotides are TGTGCCAGCAGCTTACTACGCGGGGGGCGGTACGAGCAGTACTTC. Translated: CASSLLRGGRYEQYF. Variable domain in full (rest from reference TRBV7-2 and TRBJ2-7): GAGVSQSPSNKVTEKGKDVELRCDPISGHTALYWYRQSLGQGLEFLIYFQGNSAPDKSGLPSDRFSAERTGGSVSTLTIQRTQQEDSAVYLCASSLLRGGRYEQYFGPGTRLTVT.

This sequence joins TRBV18 and TRBJ1-3; unclear D gene. From germline, CDR1 is KGHSH and CDR2 LQKENI. Trimming shortened V by 2 bases and J by 0 bases, and 8 bases separated the two germline ends. The CDR3 extends over 15 amino acids. The CDR3: CASSPYGDSGNTIYF. CDR3 coding DNA: TGTGCCAGCTCACCATATGGGGACTCTGGAAACACCATATATTTT.